This paragraph reports one TCR beta chain. The antigen remains unidentified. This sample stems from a study of cytomegalovirus exposure and HLA in healthy donors. Broader study findings: TCR association rates varied by HLA locus in a later analysis, with DRB1 highest and HLA-C lowest. The analysis excluded some indistinguishable V segments, including TRBV6-2 and TRBV6-3. Three of the chains that were CMV-associated were confirmed in vitro to be specific for CMV antigens.

It was with 60 Vbeta and 13 Jbeta primers that the PCR ran. The repertoire was sequenced with immunoSEQ multiplex PCR; TCRdb's copy has only in-frame clones and lacks some. The sample includes approximately 100,000 clones, about two thirds of them seen just once. This CDR3 comprises 16 residues. Germline CDR1 reads SGHRS; CDR2 reads YFSETQ. With V trimmed by 5 bases and J by 5 bases, 11 bases remained unmatched. The source material was PBMCs. This chain links TRBV5-1 with TRBJ2-3; 10 nucleotides agree with TRBD2. The origin of this receptor is a female donor in good health and CMV-seronegative. CDR3 protein: CASREGTSVNQDTQYF. CDR3 in DNA: TGCGCCAGCAGAGAAGGGACTAGCGTCAACCAAGATACGCAGTATTTT.